This passage covers 11 T cell receptor beta chains from one sample sequenced in a study of tumor and adjacent non-tumor tissue in lung cancer. Three rounds of nested PCR, following a modified ARM-PCR protocol, produced the TCRbeta library. TCRdb re-called the multiplex PCR reads through MiXCR, storing one row per CDR3 protein. The data hold 100,000 or so distinct CDR3 sequences, with roughly 60% observed a single time. RNA was extracted from bulk tissue without any cell sorting. This non-tumor lung sample came from over 3 cm beyond the tumor edge. Sequencing was done on a sample of distant non-tumor lung tissue. These receptors came from a man aged 25-40 years with non-small cell lung cancer.

With regard to this clonotype: A much larger clone differs by one base, so this may be a read error. This chain uses TRBV10-3 with TRBJ2-7; tentatively, D is TRBD2 (6 bases). The CDR3 consists of 13 residues. The V gene's germline CDR1 is ENHRY and CDR2 SYGVKD. Here the CDR3 DNA reads TGTGTCATCAGTGATGGGGAGGCGGACGAGCAGTACTTC. This translates into CVISDGEADEQYF.

This clonotype turned up a few times. This rearrangement joins TRBV11-2 to TRBJ2-5; perhaps D is TRBD1 or TRBD2 (6 bases each). The CDR3 covers 16 residues. The V and J ends lost 5 bases and 1 base respectively, with 17 bases between them. Per germline, CDR1 SGHAT and CDR2 FQNNGV. This chain's CDR3 is CASSRPGAGFQETQYF. The CDR3 bases are TGTGCCAGCAGCCGGCCGGGGGCAGGGTTCCAAGAGACCCAGTACTTC.

With regard to this clonotype: At one end the junction does not follow the germline gene, possibly because of a read error. This sequence joins TRBV4-3 and TRBJ2-3; tentatively, D is TRBD1 (6 bases). The V gene's germline CDR1 is LGHNA and CDR2 YSLEER. The CDR3 is 16 residues long. CDR3 sequence (DNA): TGTGCCAGCAGCCAAGATGAGGGGCAGGGGACAGATACGCAGTATTTT. It specifies CASSQDEGQGTDTQYF.

This clonotype was counted only a few times. The gene calls are TRBV11-2 and TRBJ2-1; TRBD2 aligns across 15 bases. With V trimmed by 4 bases and J by 9 bases, 4 bases remained unmatched. CDR1 is SGHAT and CDR2 is FQNNGV in the germline V gene. This CDR3 comprises 15 residues. CDR3 sequence (DNA): TGTGCCAGCAGCTCGGGACTAGCGGGGGGTGGTGAGCAGTTCTTC. Amino acid sequence: CASSSGLAGGGEQFF.

Note on this clonotype: The final CDR3 position lacks the conserved phenylalanine or tryptophan, pointing to a likely read error. The chain has TRBV4-1 and TRBJ2-2; D may be TRBD2 (5 bases). CDR1 MGHRA and CDR2 YSYEKL come from the germline V gene. The CDR3 is made up of 15 amino acids. The CDR3 is CASRERASNTEELFL. The CDR3 nucleotides read TGCGCCAGCCGGGAAAGGGCTTCCAACACCGAGGAGCTGTTTCTT.

As for this clonotype: A much more abundant neighbour one base away suggests this may be a read error. The rearrangement uses TRBV11-1 and TRBJ2-5; D gene unclear. Germline V CDR1 and CDR2: SGHAT, FQDESV (reference sequence). V dropped 5 bases and J dropped 2 bases, with 9 bases sitting between them. The CDR3 is made up of 13 amino acids. The CDR3 spells CASSETLQETQYF. CDR3 sequence (DNA): TGTGCCAGCAGCGAGACGCTTCAAGAGACCCAGTACTTC.

As to this clonotype: The conserved final phenylalanine or tryptophan is absent from the CDR3, which likely points to a read error. The chain links TRBV5-4 to TRBJ1-2; D is perhaps TRBD1 (6 bases). This CDR3 is built from 14 residues. Trimming took 7 bases from V and 8 from J, leaving 21 bases between them. Looked up from germline, CDR1 is SGHNT and CDR2 is YYREEE (reference sequence). The CDR3 sequence is CASGLGVGGYGYTL. DNA of the CDR3: TGTGCCAGCGGTCTGGGAGTGGGGGGCTACGGCTACACCCTC.

Ten or more counts support this clonotype. This rearrangement joins TRBV5-6 to TRBJ2-3; D is uncertain. Germline CDR1 reads SGHDT; CDR2 reads YYEEEE. This CDR3 has 14 residues. Trimming removed 0 bases from V and 0 bases from J, with 5 bases in between. Here the CDR3 reads CASSLEGSTDTQYF. In DNA form, the CDR3 reads TGTGCCAGCAGCTTGGAGGGAAGCACAGATACGCAGTATTTT.

This clonotype was seen many times. This chain joins TRBV20-1 and TRBJ2-1, with TRBD1 identical over 7 bases. CDR1 and CDR2 from the germline V gene are DFQATT and SNEGSKA (reference sequence). The CDR3 spans 12 residues. The J segment lost 4 bases and the V segment lost 6 bases, leaving 3 bases of the junction unmatched. DNA for the CDR3: TGCAGTGCCCCGACAGGGTACAATGAGCAGTTCTTC. Its translation: CSAPTGYNEQFF.

With respect to this clonotype: One junction end does not reproduce the germline sequence, and a read error may be involved. The chain couples TRBV6-5 to TRBJ2-3; 13 bases match TRBD2. The CDR3 has 20 amino acids. Germline loops: CDR1 MNHEY, CDR2 SVGAGI. CDR3 protein: CASSYSRGLAGALSTDMQYF. CDR3 coding DNA: TGTGCCAGCAGTTACTCGAGAGGACTAGCGGGGGCCCTGAGTACAGATATGCAGTATTTT.

As regards this clonotype: This may stem from a read error, because a much larger clone lies one nucleotide away. The V gene is TRBV5-4, the J gene TRBJ1-5; a weak D match, TRBD1 (5 bases). V lost 0 bases to trimming and J lost 6 bases, with 19 bases between them. The CDR3 has 17 residues. In germline, CDR1 is SGHNT, CDR2 YYREEE (reference sequence). CDR3 in DNA: TGTGCCAGCAGCTTGGGACCCCTGGGGCCGGCCGGTCAGCCCCAGCATTTT. Protein sequence: CASSLGPLGPAGQPQHF.